These T cell receptor beta chains were read from a single sample in a study of identical twins. TCRdb passed the 5' RACE reads through MiXCR, listing each CDR3 protein once. The table shows fewer than 250,000 distinct CDR3 sequences, with approximately 8.3% occurring only once. These records were also assigned to another study, of yellow fever vaccine responses in identical twins.

The sample consisted of memory (CD45RO+) T cells sorted from blood. These receptors were taken from a woman under 30 in good health. The CDR3 runs from the conserved cysteine through the conserved F or W. The D gene is left open where the match is weak. Clone size is given for some rows only: seen once, a few or many times, or a class if the clone is expanded.

once TRBJ2-2 - TRBV6-4 CASSKMSGNTGELFF TGTGCCAGCAGTAAAATGAGCGGGAACACCGGGGAGCTGTTTTTT
few TRBJ2-2 - TRBV2 CASNRGRTGELFF TGTGCCAGCAACCGGGGGAGGACCGGGGAGCTGTTTTTT
many TRBJ2-3 - TRBV24-1 CATSDLKPGEKDTQYF TGTGCCACCAGTGATTTGAAGCCAGGGGAAAAAGATACGCAGTATTTT
many TRBJ1-1 - TRBV5-8 CASSLIQYTEAFF TGTGCCAGCAGCTTGATCCAGTACACTGAAGCTTTCTTT
few TRBJ2-3 - TRBV6-6 CASSYARTDTQYF TGTGCCAGCAGTTACGCCCGCACAGATACGCAGTATTTT
many TRBJ2-1 - TRBV7-9 CASSLEDRAYNEQFF TGTGCCAGCAGCTTAGAGGACAGAGCTTACAATGAGCAGTTCTTC
few TRBJ1-5 - TRBV20-1 CSARGGISSNQPQHF TGCAGTGCTAGAGGGGGGATTTCCAGCAATCAGCCCCAGCATTTT
many TRBJ2-7 - TRBV5-1 CASSLSGSVDYEQYF TGCGCCAGCAGCTTATCGGGGTCTGTTGACTACGAGCAGTACTTC
- TRBJ2-1 TRBD1 TRBV7-3 CASSPKGTGGSDEQFF TGTGCCAGCAGCCCAAAGGGGACAGGGGGCTCGGATGAGCAGTTCTTC
many TRBJ2-5 - TRBV28 CASSLGLRRKIGDQETQYF TGTGCCAGCAGTTTGGGTCTAAGACGAAAAATCGGAGATCAAGAGACCCAGTACTTC
- TRBJ2-7 - TRBV6-1 CASSESGLGEQYF TGTGCCAGCAGTGAATCAGGGTTGGGCGAGCAGTACTTC
many TRBJ1-2 TRBD1 TRBV20-1 CSARNDRGRGYTF TGCAGTGCTCGAAACGACAGGGGTCGAGGCTACACCTTC
few TRBJ2-1 - TRBV7-3 CASSNPGGAGEQFF TGTGCCAGCAGCAATCCAGGGGGGGCAGGGGAGCAGTTCTTC
- TRBJ2-1 - TRBV2 CASSEAPRINEQFF TGTGCCAGCAGTGAAGCGCCACGGATCAATGAGCAGTTCTTC
few TRBJ1-6 - TRBV11-2 CASSSLSGPRGSPLHF TGTGCCAGCAGCTCCTTAAGCGGGCCCAGGGGTTCACCCCTCCACTTT
many TRBJ1-2 - TRBV7-8 CASSLGGGDYGYTF TGTGCCAGCAGCTTAGGAGGGGGAGACTATGGCTACACCTTC
few TRBJ2-4 - TRBV20-1 CSASRAGLAKNIQYF TGCAGTGCTAGCCGGGCGGGCTTAGCCAAAAACATTCAGTACTTC
few TRBJ2-1 TRBD2 TRBV5-1 CASSSGTSSRANEQFF TGCGCCAGCAGCTCCGGGACTAGCTCTAGGGCCAATGAGCAGTTCTTC
- TRBJ2-2 TRBD2 TRBV28 CASRRGGSLTGELFF TGTGCCAGCAGGCGGGGCGGGAGTTTAACCGGGGAGCTGTTTTTT
many TRBJ1-6 TRBD1 TRBV12-3/TRBV12-4 CASSFDQGGSPLHF TGTGCCAGCAGTTTCGACCAGGGGGGTTCACCCCTCCACTTT
many TRBJ2-5 TRBD1 TRBV10-1 CASSRGNRGIEETQYF TGCGCCAGCAGTAGAGGGAACAGGGGGATCGAAGAGACCCAGTACTTC
many TRBJ2-7 - TRBV7-2 CASSLVSAYEQYF TGTGCCAGCAGCTTAGTCTCCGCCTACGAGCAGTACTTC
few TRBJ2-5 - TRBV10-3 CAISTGDQETQYF TGTGCCATCAGTACCGGGGATCAAGAGACCCAGTACTTC
- TRBJ2-1 - TRBV28 CASKGGGSYNEQFF TGTGCCAGCAAGGGCGGCGGCTCCTACAATGAGCAGTTCTTC
many TRBJ2-3 - TRBV11-1 CASSLVMGNSLSTDTQYF TGTGCCAGCAGCTTAGTGATGGGTAACAGCCTTAGCACAGATACGCAGTATTTT
- TRBJ2-1 TRBD2 TRBV5-1 CASSYRTSGGGGEQFF TGCGCCAGCAGCTACCGGACTAGCGGGGGGGGAGGTGAGCAGTTCTTC
many TRBJ2-7 TRBD1 TRBV7-2 CASSNQGAGFYEQYF TGTGCCAGCAGCAACCAGGGGGCAGGTTTTTACGAGCAGTACTTC
few TRBJ2-2 TRBD2 TRBV11-2 CASSPGPGLANTGELFF TGTGCCAGCAGCCCTGGGCCGGGACTAGCGAACACCGGGGAGCTGTTTTTT
few TRBJ2-7 TRBD1 TRBV5-1 CASSFGGTGTYEQYF TGCGCCAGCAGCTTCGGGGGGACAGGGACTTACGAGCAGTACTTC
few TRBJ2-7 - TRBV27 CASSLYAGPFSRLDF TGTGCCAGCAGTTTATACGCAGGGCCCTTTTCCAGACTGGACTTC
few TRBJ1-6 - TRBV4-2 CASSQDLGGWISPLHF TGTGCCAGCAGCCAAGATCTGGGAGGGTGGATTTCACCCCTCCACTTT
- TRBJ2-1 - TRBV5-6 CASSLVFLSGRNEQFF TGTGCCAGCAGCTTAGTTTTTCTGTCAGGGAGGAATGAGCAGTTCTTC
few TRBJ2-5 TRBD2 TRBV15 CATSREVAGGYETQYF TGTGCCACCAGCAGAGAGGTAGCGGGAGGGTACGAGACCCAGTACTTC
few TRBJ2-5 TRBD1 TRBV5-6 CASSSDRGRRETQYF TGTGCCAGCAGCTCGGACAGGGGGCGGCGAGAGACCCAGTACTTC
- TRBJ1-1 - TRBV2 CASKVGDSRPEAFF TGTGCCAGCAAGGTCGGGGACTCCCGACCTGAAGCTTTCTTT
- TRBJ2-2 TRBD2 TRBV2 CASTHPEGRGTGELFF TGTGCCAGCACCCATCCGGAAGGGAGGGGCACCGGGGAGCTGTTTTTT
few TRBJ2-1 - TRBV20-1 CSALAAGSYNEQFF TGCAGTGCTCTGGCGGCGGGCTCCTACAATGAGCAGTTCTTC
- TRBJ2-2 - TRBV6-2/TRBV6-3 CASTPMGLQNTGELFF TGTGCCAGCACCCCGATGGGGCTACAAAACACCGGGGAGCTGTTTTTT
few TRBJ2-1 - TRBV30 CAWAGTVYEQFF TGTGCCTGGGCGGGGACGGTGTATGAGCAGTTCTTC
- TRBJ2-5 TRBD2 TRBV7-2 CASARTTGGLKETQYF TGTGCCAGCGCGCGAACGACGGGGGGGCTAAAAGAGACCCAGTACTTC
- TRBJ2-1 TRBD2 TRBV7-9 CASSSGASGSHNEQFF TGTGCCAGCAGCTCTGGAGCTAGCGGGAGCCACAATGAGCAGTTCTTC
many TRBJ2-1 - TRBV2 CASRRGGSSYNEQFF TGTGCCAGCAGGAGGGGGGGCAGCTCCTACAATGAGCAGTTCTTC
many TRBJ2-3 - TRBV5-1 CASSLGPGFEDTQYF TGCGCCAGCAGCTTGGGGCCAGGGTTCGAAGATACGCAGTATTTT
many TRBJ2-1 - TRBV11-2 CASSLVRGRTYNEQFF TGTGCCAGCAGCTTAGTCAGGGGGAGGACCTACAATGAGCAGTTCTTC
many TRBJ2-7 - TRBV3-1 CASSRADSYEQYF TGTGCCAGCAGCCGGGCCGACTCCTACGAGCAGTACTTC